Below, 20 T cell receptor beta chains from the same sample are listed, as sequenced in a study of blood T cell repertoires in COVID-19 (dated by TCRdb to 2020 to 2022). To prepare the library, the immunoSEQ multiplex PCR assay was applied. Held by TCRdb, this immuneACCESS table contains in-frame sequences only and omits some clones. Under half of the omission traces to an unresolved V gene where checked; the cause of the rest is unknown. The sample contains over 150,000 clones, approximately 84% of them found a single time. The ten biggest clones cover 13% to 15% of the sample. Sequencing input: peripheral blood. The receptor set was obtained from a man aged 18 to 35 with active or convalescent COVID-19.

V usage is TRBV28 and J usage is TRBJ2-6; D perhaps matches TRBD1 (5 bases). Germline assignment: CDR1 MDHEN and CDR2 SYDVKM. The CDR3 extends over 13 amino acids. V dropped 6 bases and J dropped 8 bases, with 11 bases sitting between them. The CDR3 is CASSLSGTNVLTF. The CDR3 DNA reads TGTGCCAGCAGCCTCTCAGGGACCAACGTCCTGACTTTC.

The J gene is TRBJ2-2, the V gene TRBV9; D is unresolved. Germline CDR1 and CDR2: SGDLS and YYNGEE. The CDR3 is 15 amino acids. Trimming took off 0 bases at V and 3 bases at J, with 9 bases between the two ends. This chain's CDR3 is CASSVASGYTGELFF. CDR3 in DNA: TGTGCCAGCAGCGTAGCTTCCGGGTACACCGGGGAGCTGTTTTTT.

The table lists this clone with a few counts. This rearrangement joins TRBV5-4 to TRBJ1-2, with 10 bases fitting TRBD1. V was pared by 2 bases and J by 1 base, with 2 bases of the junction left unmatched. Looked up from germline, CDR1 is SGHNT and CDR2 is YYREEE (reference sequence). This CDR3 is built from 15 residues. In DNA form, the CDR3 reads TGTGCCAGCAGCTTTAGGGACAGGGGTAACTATGGCTACACCTTC. Its protein is CASSFRDRGNYGYTF.

This sequence joins TRBV7-9 and TRBJ1-5; a weak D match, TRBD1 (5 bases). This CDR3 contains 14 residues. V was cut by 5 bases and J by 7 bases, with 15 bases left in between. Germline V gene sequence: CDR1 SEHNR, CDR2 FQNEAQ (reference sequence). The CDR3 sequence is CASSPDSLFQPQHF. Written as DNA, the CDR3 is TGTGCCAGCAGCCCCGACAGTTTATTCCAGCCCCAGCATTTT.

V and J are TRBV7-9 and TRBJ1-1, with TRBD1 identical over 7 bases. Per the germline V gene, CDR1 is SEHNR and CDR2 is FQNEAQ (reference sequence). The CDR3 loop spans 15 amino acids. J lost 1 base, V lost 4 bases, and 6 bases had no gene match. CDR3 protein: CASSSGTGANTEAFF. The CDR3 bases are TGTGCCAGCAGCTCTGGAACAGGGGCGAACACTGAAGCTTTCTTT.

The chain has TRBV28 and TRBJ1-5; 10 bases line up with TRBD1. This CDR3 region has 15 residues. Germline CDR1 is MDHEN and CDR2 is SYDVKM. The J segment lost 5 bases and the V segment lost 6 bases, leaving 7 bases of the junction unmatched. CDR3 bases: TGTGCCAGCAGGGACCGACAGGGGGCGTATCAGCCCCAGCATTTT. Its translation: CASRDRQGAYQPQHF.

This clone has just a few counts. This chain connects TRBV19 to TRBJ1-6, with 11 bases matching TRBD1. The germline V gene encodes CDR1 LNHDA and CDR2 SQIVND (reference sequence). V was pared by 9 bases and J by 4 bases, with 5 bases of the junction left unmatched. The CDR3 runs to 15 residues. The CDR3 bases are TGTGCCAGCCTTGGGACAGGGGGATATAATTCACCCCTCCACTTT. Translating it yields CASLGTGGYNSPLHF. Full variable domain (missing parts from reference TRBV19 and TRBJ1-6): DGGITQSPKYLFRKEGQNVTLSCEQNLNHDAMYWYRQDPGQGLRLIYYSQIVNDFQKGDIAEGYSVSREKKESFPLTVTSAQKNPTAFYLCASLGTGGYNSPLHFGNGTRLTVT.

This clone has just a few counts. In nucleotides, the CDR3 is TGTGCCAGCAGCTTAGGGACAGGGTACTACGAGCAGTACTTC. Translated, it gives CASSLGTGYYEQYF. The J gene is TRBJ2-7, the V gene TRBV7-9, with TRBD1 matching over 8 bases. Trimming at V came to 1 base and at J to 3 bases, leaving 2 bases not matched to a gene. This CDR3 has 14 amino acids. CDR1 is SEHNR and CDR2 is FQNEAQ in the germline V gene (reference sequence).

The chain recombines TRBV5-1 with TRBJ1-1; weak D call: TRBD1 (5 bases). The CDR3 runs 13 residues. Germline V gene sequence: CDR1 SGHRS, CDR2 YFSETQ. Trimming cost V 5 bases and J 10 bases, with 18 bases left between them. CDR3 residues: CASSEGTLGGAFF. Here the CDR3 DNA reads TGCGCCAGCAGTGAGGGGACCCTGGGGGGAGCTTTCTTT.

The V call is TRBV7-2, the J call TRBJ2-3, with 11 nucleotides matching TRBD2. The V gene end was trimmed by 6 bases and the J gene end by 6 bases; junction bases not matched to a gene: 11. This CDR3 is 16 amino acids long. From germline, CDR1 is SGHTA and CDR2 FQGNSA. In DNA form, the CDR3 reads TGTGCCAGCAGTTCCCCTAGCGGGGGGTGGTCGGATACGCAGTATTTT. It translates to CASSSPSGGWSDTQYF.

The J gene is TRBJ2-5, the V gene TRBV5-1; D not resolved. Germline assignment: CDR1 SGHRS and CDR2 YFSETQ. Between the trimmed V and J ends, which lost 0 bases and 2 bases, there was a span of 11 bases. The CDR3 covers 15 residues. In nucleotides, the CDR3 is TGCGCCAGCAGCTTGGGAGGTCCCATGCAAGAGACCCAGTACTTC. This sequence encodes CASSLGGPMQETQYF.

This clone was counted ten times or more. This sequence joins TRBV6-2 or TRBV6-3 and TRBJ2-7; D is possibly TRBD2 (5 bases). V was cut by 0 bases and J by 6 bases, with 9 bases left in between. This CDR3 comprises 13 residues. Germline CDR1 reads MNHEY; CDR2 reads SVGEGT. CDR3 DNA: TGTGCCAGCAGTTACTCGGCGGGCCGCGAGCAGTACTTC. Amino acid sequence: CASSYSAGREQYF.

This clone occurred a few times. The V call is TRBV11-2, the J call TRBJ2-7; 10 positions match TRBD2. After removal of 5 bases from V and 5 bases from J, the junction contained 9 bases not matched to a gene. Germline V lookup: CDR1 SGHAT, CDR2 FQNNGV. The CDR3 sequence is 15 residues long. This chain's CDR3 is CASSIPTSGIDEQYF. The CDR3 DNA reads TGTGCCAGCAGCATACCTACTAGCGGGATCGACGAGCAGTACTTC.

The chain carries TRBV6-4 and TRBJ1-1; 9 bases line up with TRBD1. Germline CDR1 MRHNA, CDR2 SNTAGT. The CDR3 loop spans 14 amino acids. Trimming at V came to 6 bases and at J to 0 bases, leaving 2 bases not matched to a gene. Here the CDR3 reads CASRTGGMNTEAFF. The CDR3 DNA sequence: TGTGCCAGCAGGACAGGGGGGATGAACACTGAAGCTTTCTTT.

The chain carries TRBV5-4 and TRBJ2-7, with 7 positions matching TRBD1. The CDR3 covers 13 residues. Looked up from germline, CDR1 is SGHNT and CDR2 is YYREEE (reference sequence). With 2 bases clipped from V and 2 bases from J, the junction kept 1 base outside the gene matches. CDR3 DNA: TGTGCCAGCAGCTTCGACAGGGCCTACGAGCAGTACTTC. Protein product: CASSFDRAYEQYF.

The chain employs TRBV3-1 (or the pseudogene TRBV3-2) and TRBJ2-3; 8 bases map to TRBD2. CDR1 is LGHDT, CDR2 YNNKEL, per germline (reference sequence). CDR3 size: 16 residues. V trimming: 0 bases; J trimming: 3 bases; junction bases outside the gene matches: 5. This CDR3 reads CASSQDLRGGTDTQYF. CDR3 bases: TGTGCCAGCAGCCAAGATCTACGGGGGGGAACAGATACGCAGTATTTT.

The rearrangement joins TRBV6-5 to TRBJ1-1, with 7 bases lining up with TRBD1. The CDR3 is 15 amino acids. CDR1 MNHEY and CDR2 SVGAGI come from the germline V gene. With 5 bases clipped from V and 3 bases from J, the junction kept 9 bases outside the gene matches. CDR3 protein: CASSNPYDRDTEAFF. DNA for the CDR3: TGTGCCAGCAGTAATCCATACGACAGGGACACTGAAGCTTTCTTT.

The chain is built from TRBV5-4 and TRBJ2-3; D gene uncertain. The CDR3 length is 13 residues. V lost 3 bases and J 8 bases, leaving 13 bases between the germline ends. Per the germline V gene, CDR1 is SGHNT and CDR2 is YYREEE (reference sequence). CDR3 sequence: CASSSGQDVTQYF. For the CDR3, the DNA is TGTGCCAGCAGCTCGGGTCAAGACGTTACGCAGTATTTT.

This chain connects TRBV19 to TRBJ2-1; 9 bases align to TRBD2. The CDR3 extends over 16 amino acids. J lost 0 bases, V lost 6 bases, and 6 bases had no gene match. Germline-derived CDR1 and CDR2 are LNHDA and SQIVND (reference sequence). For the CDR3, the DNA is TGTGCCAGTAGCGTGGGCGGGGGGGCCTCCTACAATGAGCAGTTCTTC. Residues: CASSVGGGASYNEQFF.

V usage is TRBV19 and J usage is TRBJ1-5; D might be TRBD1 (5 bases). V shed 2 bases and J shed 9 bases, with 17 bases lying between them. The V gene's germline CDR1 is LNHDA and CDR2 SQIVND (reference sequence). The CDR3 has 15 residues. CDR3 coding DNA: TGTGCCAGTAGTATAACCCTACAGGCCCGCGGGCCCCAGCATTTT. Amino acids: CASSITLQARGPQHF.